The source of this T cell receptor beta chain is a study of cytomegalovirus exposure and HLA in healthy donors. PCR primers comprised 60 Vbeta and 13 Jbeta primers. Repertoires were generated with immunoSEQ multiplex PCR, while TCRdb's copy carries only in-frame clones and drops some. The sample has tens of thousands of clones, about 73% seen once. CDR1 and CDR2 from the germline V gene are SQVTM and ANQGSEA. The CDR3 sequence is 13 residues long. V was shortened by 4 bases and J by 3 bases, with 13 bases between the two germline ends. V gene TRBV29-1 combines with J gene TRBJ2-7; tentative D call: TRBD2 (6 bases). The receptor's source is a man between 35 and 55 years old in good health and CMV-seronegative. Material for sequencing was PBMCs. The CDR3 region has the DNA TGCAGCGTTGGGGGGGTGGGAAACTACGAGCAGTACTTC. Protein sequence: CSVGGVGNYEQYF.